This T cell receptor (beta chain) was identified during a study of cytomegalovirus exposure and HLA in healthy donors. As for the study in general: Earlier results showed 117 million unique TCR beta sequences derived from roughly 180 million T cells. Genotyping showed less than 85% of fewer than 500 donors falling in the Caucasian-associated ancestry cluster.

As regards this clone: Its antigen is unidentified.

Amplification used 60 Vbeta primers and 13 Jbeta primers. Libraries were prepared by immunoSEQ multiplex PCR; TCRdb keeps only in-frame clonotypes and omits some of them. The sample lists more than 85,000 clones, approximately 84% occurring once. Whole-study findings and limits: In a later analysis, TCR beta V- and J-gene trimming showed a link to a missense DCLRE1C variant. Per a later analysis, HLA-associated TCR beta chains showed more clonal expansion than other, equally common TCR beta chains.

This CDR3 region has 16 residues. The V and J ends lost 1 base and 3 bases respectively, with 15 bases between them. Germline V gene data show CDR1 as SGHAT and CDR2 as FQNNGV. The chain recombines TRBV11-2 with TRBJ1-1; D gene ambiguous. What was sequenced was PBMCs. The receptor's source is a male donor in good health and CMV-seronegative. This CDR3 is CASSLVSGLADTEAFF. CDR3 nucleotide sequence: TGTGCCAGCAGCTTAGTGTCAGGCCTAGCCGACACTGAAGCTTTCTTT.